This is a list of T cell receptor beta chains from one sample in a study of OX40 agonist ivuxolimab in advanced cancers. Libraries were prepared by immunoSEQ multiplex PCR; TCRdb keeps only in-frame clonotypes and omits some of them. The sample carries 47,000 or so clones, over 85% recorded once. This material consisted of CD4+ or CD8+ T cells sorted from blood, taken in a trial of the OX40 agonist ivuxolimab. The receptor set was obtained from an adult with an advanced solid tumor such as melanoma, head and neck, liver or kidney cancer. CDR3s include the opening cysteine and the closing phenylalanine or tryptophan. Fields, in order: D gene, V gene, J gene, clone size, CDR3 DNA, CDR3 protein. A D gene is named only where the DNA matches it firmly. Not every row has a clone size; where given, it reads once, few, many or a size class.

D: TRBD1
V: TRBV29-1
J: TRBJ1-5
size: -
DNA: TGCAGCGTTTTACAGGGGTGGAATCAGCCCCAGCATTTT
CDR3: CSVLQGWNQPQHF

D: -
V: TRBV6-1
J: TRBJ2-7
size: -
DNA: TGTGCCAGCAGCGCCTTAGGAGACCTTTTCTACGAGCAGTACTTC
CDR3: CASSALGDLFYEQYF

D: -
V: TRBV6-5
J: TRBJ2-7
size: -
DNA: TGTGCCAGCGGCATGCCCCCCTACGAGCAGTACTTC
CDR3: CASGMPPYEQYF

D: TRBD1
V: TRBV2
J: TRBJ2-1
size: -
DNA: TGTGCCAGCGAGCCGGGACAGGGGACCAATTTTTACTCCTACAATGAGCAGTTCTTC
CDR3: CASEPGQGTNFYSYNEQFF

D: -
V: TRBV19
J: TRBJ2-5
size: -
DNA: TGTGCCAGTAGTGTTGGGGGATATCAAGAGACCCAGTACTTC
CDR3: CASSVGGYQETQYF

D: -
V: TRBV6-5
J: TRBJ2-7
size: -
DNA: TGTGCCAGCAGTCAGAGCTTGACAAACTACGAGCAGTACTTC
CDR3: CASSQSLTNYEQYF

D: -
V: TRBV7-7
J: TRBJ2-2
size: once
DNA: TGTGCTAGCAGCTACAGGGTCGCCGGGGAGCTGTTTTTT
CDR3: CASSYRVAGELFF

D: -
V: TRBV6-5
J: TRBJ2-3
size: -
DNA: TGTGCCAGCAGTCCGACAGAATACACAGATACGCAGTATTTT
CDR3: CASSPTEYTDTQYF

D: -
V: TRBV15
J: TRBJ2-1
size: once
DNA: TGTGCCACCAGCAGCCCCGTGTGGCAGGGCTTCACCCACAATGAGCAGTTCTTC
CDR3: CATSSPVWQGFTHNEQFF

D: -
V: TRBV6-5
J: TRBJ2-7
size: -
DNA: TGTGCCAGCAGTTCAGGGACCTACGAGCAGTACTTC
CDR3: CASSSGTYEQYF

D: TRBD1
V: TRBV4-1
J: TRBJ2-7
size: -
DNA: TGCGCCAGCAGCCTCGGACAGGTGGGTTTAGGGTCCTACGAGCAGTACTTC
CDR3: CASSLGQVGLGSYEQYF

D: -
V: TRBV7-9
J: TRBJ2-7
size: -
DNA: TGTGCCAGCAGCCCCGACACGTACGAGCAGTACTTC
CDR3: CASSPDTYEQYF

D: -
V: TRBV5-1
J: TRBJ2-1
size: -
DNA: TGCGCCAGCAGCTTGAACCCGGGTGAGCAGTTCTTC
CDR3: CASSLNPGEQFF

D: -
V: TRBV4-3
J: TRBJ2-1
size: -
DNA: TGCGCCAGCAGCCAAGAGGGTGGGCGGAGCTCCTACAATGAGCAGTTCTTC
CDR3: CASSQEGGRSSYNEQFF

D: TRBD2
V: TRBV18
J: TRBJ2-3
size: -
DNA: TGTGCCAGCTCACCATCCACTAGCGGGGCAATCCATTCTAGCACAGATACGCAGTATTTT
CDR3: CASSPSTSGAIHSSTDTQYF

D: -
V: TRBV13
J: TRBJ2-3
size: -
DNA: TGTGCCAGCAGCTTTCCCACAGATACGCAGTATTTT
CDR3: CASSFPTDTQYF

D: TRBD2
V: TRBV27
J: TRBJ2-7
size: -
DNA: TGTGCCAGCAGGCTAGCCGGGGGGGGTATGTACGAGCAGTACTTC
CDR3: CASRLAGGGMYEQYF

D: -
V: TRBV28
J: TRBJ2-3
size: once
DNA: TGTGCCAGCAGTCCGGGCTACCGCCCCAACACAGATACGCAGTATTTT
CDR3: CASSPGYRPNTDTQYF

D: TRBD1
V: TRBV27
J: TRBJ1-2
size: -
DNA: TGTGCCAGCAGTTCACGACAGGGATTAACTGGTGGCTACACCTTC
CDR3: CASSSRQGLTGGYTF

D: -
V: TRBV9
J: TRBJ2-1
size: -
DNA: TGTGCCAGCAGCGTAGACAGGGAAAGGACCTACAATGAGCAGTTCTTC
CDR3: CASSVDRERTYNEQFF

D: -
V: TRBV27
J: TRBJ1-1
size: -
DNA: TGTGCCAGCACGGACCTGAACACTGAAGCTTTCTTT
CDR3: CASTDLNTEAFF

D: -
V: TRBV4-1
J: TRBJ2-2
size: once
DNA: TGCGCCAGCAGCCAACAGGGGAGCACCGGGGAGCTGTTTTTT
CDR3: CASSQQGSTGELFF

D: -
V: TRBV7-9
J: TRBJ1-2
size: few
DNA: TGTGCCAGCAGCTCCCCTACAGGGCGGGAGAATGGCTACACCTTC
CDR3: CASSSPTGRENGYTF

D: -
V: TRBV4-3
J: TRBJ1-2
size: -
DNA: TGCGCCAGCAGCCCAAATCTTCAGGGCGGACTTTCTAGTAACTATGGCTACACCTTC
CDR3: CASSPNLQGGLSSNYGYTF